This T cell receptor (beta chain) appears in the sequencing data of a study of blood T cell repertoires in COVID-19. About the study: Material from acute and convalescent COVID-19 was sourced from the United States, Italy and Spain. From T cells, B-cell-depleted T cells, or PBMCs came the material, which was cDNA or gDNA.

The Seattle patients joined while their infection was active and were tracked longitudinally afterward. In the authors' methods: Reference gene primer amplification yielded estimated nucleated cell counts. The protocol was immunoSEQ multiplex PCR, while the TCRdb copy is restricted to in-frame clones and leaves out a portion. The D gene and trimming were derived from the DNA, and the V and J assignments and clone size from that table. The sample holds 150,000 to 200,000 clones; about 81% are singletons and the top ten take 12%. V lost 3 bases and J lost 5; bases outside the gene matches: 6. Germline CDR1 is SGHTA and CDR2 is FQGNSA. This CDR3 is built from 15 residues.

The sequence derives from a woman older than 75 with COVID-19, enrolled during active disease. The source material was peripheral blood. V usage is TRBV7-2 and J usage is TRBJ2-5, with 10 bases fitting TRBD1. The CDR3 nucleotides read TGTGCCAGCAGCTTGACAGGGGGCGCCGAGGAGACCCAGTACTTC. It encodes CASSLTGGAEETQYF. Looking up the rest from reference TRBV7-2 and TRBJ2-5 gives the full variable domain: GAGVSQSPSNKVTEKGKDVELRCDPISGHTALYWYRQSLGQGLEFLIYFQGNSAPDKSGLPSDRFSAERTGGSVSTLTIQRTQQEDSAVYLCASSLTGGAEETQYFGPGTRLLVL.